The 10 T cell receptor beta chains below all came from one sample that was sequenced in a study of blood T cell repertoires in COVID-19. Method: immunoSEQ multiplex PCR; TCRdb's copy keeps in-frame clones and lacks some. The table shows about 120,000 clones, with approximately 87% occurring only once. Specimen: peripheral blood. Every receptor here comes from a man aged 60-69 years with acute or convalescent COVID-19.

The chain carries TRBV11-2 and TRBJ2-1, with 8 bases lining up with TRBD1. Germline assignment: CDR1 SGHAT and CDR2 FQNNGV. After removal of 5 bases from V and 7 bases from J, the junction contained 4 bases not matched to a gene. The CDR3 is made up of 13 amino acids. CDR3 in amino acids: CASSKQGVNEQFF. The CDR3 region has the DNA TGTGCCAGCAGCAAACAGGGGGTTAATGAGCAGTTCTTC.

This chain uses TRBV6-5 with TRBJ2-5; TRBD2 aligns across 7 bases. The ends lost 0 bases at V and 5 bases at J; junction bases unmatched: 0. The length of the CDR3 is 13 residues. Germline V gives CDR1 MNHEY, CDR2 SVGAGI. The CDR3 protein is CASSYSGGETQYF. The CDR3 bases are TGTGCCAGCAGTTACTCGGGGGGGGAGACCCAGTACTTC.

The chain employs TRBV5-6 and TRBJ2-7; tentatively, D is TRBD2 (6 bases). The germline V gene encodes CDR1 SGHDT and CDR2 YYEEEE. This CDR3 has 15 residues. The V and J ends lost 4 bases and 4 bases respectively, with 18 bases between them. Written as DNA, the CDR3 is TGTGCCAGCAGCCTCGGGGAGGTCAGAGGGTACGAGCAGTACTTC. Translation gives CASSLGEVRGYEQYF.

The chain links TRBV7-9 to TRBJ1-5; D is unresolved. The CDR3 length is 13 residues. Trimming shortened V by 3 bases and J by 0 bases, and 3 bases separated the two germline ends. CDR1 SEHNR and CDR2 FQNEAQ come from the germline V gene (reference sequence). The CDR3 protein is CASSFNSNQPQHF. CDR3 bases: TGTGCCAGCAGCTTCAATAGCAATCAGCCCCAGCATTTT.

The J gene is TRBJ2-7, the V gene TRBV9; TRBD2 matches at 9 bases. Germline V lookup: CDR1 SGDLS, CDR2 YYNGEE. V shed 4 bases and J 0 bases; nucleotides not matched to a gene: 5. This CDR3 contains 15 residues. CDR3 residues: CASSPSGMDSYEQYF. CDR3 sequence (DNA): TGTGCCAGCAGCCCTAGCGGGATGGACTCCTACGAGCAGTACTTC.

This clone was picked up one time. The chain couples TRBV4-3 to TRBJ2-7; the D gene is possibly TRBD2 (5 bases). The CDR3 totals 14 residues. V lost 0 bases and J 3 bases, leaving 9 bases between the germline ends. Germline CDR1 reads LGHNA; CDR2 reads YSLEER. CDR3 residues: CASSQDRRGYEQYF. The CDR3 DNA reads as TGCGCCAGCAGCCAAGATCGACGGGGCTACGAGCAGTACTTC.

Written as DNA, the CDR3 is TGTGCCAGCAGGGAAATGAGGAGGAACACTGAAGCTTTCTTT. It codes for CASREMRRNTEAFF. The chain links TRBV27 to TRBJ1-1, with no clear D. The CDR3 loop spans 14 amino acids. CDR1 MNHEY and CDR2 SMNVEV come from the germline V gene (reference sequence). Trimming pared 6 bases from V and 1 base from J, leaving 12 bases between.

The V gene is TRBV3-1 (or the pseudogene TRBV3-2), the J gene TRBJ2-2; TRBD1 matches 12 bases. Per the germline V gene, CDR1 is LGHDT and CDR2 is YNNKEL (reference sequence). The CDR3 is 16 amino acids. With 8 bases clipped from V and 6 bases from J, the junction kept 10 bases outside the gene matches. CDR3 nucleotide sequence: TGTGCCAGCGCGAAGTACTGGGACAGGGGGCCCGGGGAGCTGTTTTTT. It codes for CASAKYWDRGPGELFF.

This clone was seen just once. The chain is built from TRBV6-5 and TRBJ2-7; 7 bases agree with TRBD2. This CDR3 has 12 amino acids. With V trimmed by 9 bases and J by 1 base, 3 bases remained unmatched. CDR1 is MNHEY, CDR2 SVGAGI, per germline. The CDR3 loop is CASRRGSYEQYF. In DNA, the CDR3 is TGTGCCAGTCGGCGGGGGTCCTACGAGCAGTACTTC.

The V call is TRBV5-1, the J call TRBJ2-7; no firm D call. The CDR3 contains 12 residues. The germline V and J ends were trimmed by 4 bases and 0 bases, with 5 bases remaining between them. Germline V CDR1 and CDR2: SGHRS, YFSETQ. CDR3 in DNA: TGCGCCAGCAGCCCCAACTCCTACGAGCAGTACTTC. It yields the protein CASSPNSYEQYF.